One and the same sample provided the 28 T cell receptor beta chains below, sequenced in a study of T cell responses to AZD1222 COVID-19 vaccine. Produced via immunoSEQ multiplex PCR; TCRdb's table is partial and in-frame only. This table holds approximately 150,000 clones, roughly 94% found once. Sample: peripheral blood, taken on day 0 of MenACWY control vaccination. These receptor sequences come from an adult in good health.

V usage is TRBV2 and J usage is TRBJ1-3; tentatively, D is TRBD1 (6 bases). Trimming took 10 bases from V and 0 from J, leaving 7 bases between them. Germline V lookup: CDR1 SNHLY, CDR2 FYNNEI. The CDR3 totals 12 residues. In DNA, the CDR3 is TGTGCCACCAGGGGCTCTGGAAACACCATATATTTT. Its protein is CATRGSGNTIYF.

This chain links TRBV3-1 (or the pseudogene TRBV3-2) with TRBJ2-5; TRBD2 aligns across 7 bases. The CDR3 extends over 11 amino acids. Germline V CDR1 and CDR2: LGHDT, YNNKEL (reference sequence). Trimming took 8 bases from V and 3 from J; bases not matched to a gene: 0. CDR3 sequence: CASRGEETQYF. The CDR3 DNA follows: TGTGCCAGCCGGGGGGAAGAGACCCAGTACTTC.

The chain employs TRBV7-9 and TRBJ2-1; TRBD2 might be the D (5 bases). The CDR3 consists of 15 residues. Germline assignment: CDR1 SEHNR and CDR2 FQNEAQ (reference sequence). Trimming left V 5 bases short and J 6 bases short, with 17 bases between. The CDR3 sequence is CASSRASGGSNEQFF. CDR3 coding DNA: TGTGCCAGCAGCCGGGCCTCAGGAGGAAGCAATGAGCAGTTCTTC.

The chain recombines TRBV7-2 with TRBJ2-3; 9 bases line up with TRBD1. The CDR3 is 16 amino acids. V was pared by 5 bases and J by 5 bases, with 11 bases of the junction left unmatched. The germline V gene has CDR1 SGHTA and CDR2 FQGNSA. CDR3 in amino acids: CASSPLDRGYLDTQYF. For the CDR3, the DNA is TGTGCCAGCAGCCCTCTCGACAGGGGGTATTTAGATACGCAGTATTTT.

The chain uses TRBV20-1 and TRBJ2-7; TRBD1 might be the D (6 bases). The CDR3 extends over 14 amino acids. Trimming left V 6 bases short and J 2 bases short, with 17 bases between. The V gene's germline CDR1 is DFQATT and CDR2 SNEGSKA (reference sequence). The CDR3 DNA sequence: TGCAGTGCGAGTGACAGGTTAACGACCTACGAGCAGTACTTC. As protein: CSASDRLTTYEQYF.

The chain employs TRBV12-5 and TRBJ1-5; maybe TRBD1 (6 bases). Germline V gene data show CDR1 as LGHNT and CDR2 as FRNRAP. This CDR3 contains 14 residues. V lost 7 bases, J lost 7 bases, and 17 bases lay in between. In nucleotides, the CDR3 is TGTGCTAGTGCTTTAGCGGGGGCCCGACAGCCCCAGCATTTT. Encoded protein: CASALAGARQPQHF.

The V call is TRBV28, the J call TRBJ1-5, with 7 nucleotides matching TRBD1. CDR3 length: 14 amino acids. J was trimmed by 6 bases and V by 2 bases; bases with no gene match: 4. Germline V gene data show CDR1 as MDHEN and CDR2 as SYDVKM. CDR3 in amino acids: CASSLMTGFQPQHF. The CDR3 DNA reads TGTGCCAGCAGTTTAATGACAGGGTTTCAGCCCCAGCATTTT.

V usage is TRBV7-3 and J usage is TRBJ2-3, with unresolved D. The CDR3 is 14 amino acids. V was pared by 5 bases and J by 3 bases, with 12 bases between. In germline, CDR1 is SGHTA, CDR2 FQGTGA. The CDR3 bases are TGTGCCAGCAGCGTAGGTGGGCGAACAGATACGCAGTATTTT. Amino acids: CASSVGGRTDTQYF.

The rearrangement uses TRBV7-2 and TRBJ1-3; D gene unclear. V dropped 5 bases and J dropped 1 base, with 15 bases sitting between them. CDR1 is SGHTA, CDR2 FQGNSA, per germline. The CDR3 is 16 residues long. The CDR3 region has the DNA TGTGCCAGCAGCCCCCAGGTGGCAACTTCTGGAAACACCATATATTTT. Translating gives CASSPQVATSGNTIYF.

The CDR3 is CASRPTTQVVVSFF. The CDR3 nucleotides read TGTGCCAGCAGACCCACCACTCAAGTGGTCGTTTCGTTCTTC. The chain links TRBV28 to TRBJ2-1; D unclear. This CDR3 has 14 residues. The V gene lost 6 bases and the J gene lost 15 bases, with 24 bases spanning the gap. The germline V gene encodes CDR1 MDHEN and CDR2 SYDVKM.

Here the CDR3 DNA reads TGCGCCAGCAGCCAAGATCGGTGGGGGTCCGTCTATGGCTACACCTTC. Its translation is CASSQDRWGSVYGYTF. The rearrangement uses TRBV4-1 and TRBJ1-2; possibly TRBD1 for D (5 bases). The CDR3 is 16 residues long. Per germline, CDR1 MGHRA and CDR2 YSYEKL. Deletions cut 0 bases from V and 4 bases from J, with 15 bases between.

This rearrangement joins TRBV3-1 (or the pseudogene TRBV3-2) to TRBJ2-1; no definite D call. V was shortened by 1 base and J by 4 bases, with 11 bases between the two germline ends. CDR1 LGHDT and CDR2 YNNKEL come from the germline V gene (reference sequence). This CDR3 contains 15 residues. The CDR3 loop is CASSQVATLYNEQFF. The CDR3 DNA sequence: TGTGCCAGCAGCCAAGTCGCGACACTTTACAATGAGCAGTTCTTC.

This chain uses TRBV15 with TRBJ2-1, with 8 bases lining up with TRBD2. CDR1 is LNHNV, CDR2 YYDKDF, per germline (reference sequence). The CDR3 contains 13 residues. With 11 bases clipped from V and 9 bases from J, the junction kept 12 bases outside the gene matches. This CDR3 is CAAGTPGLGEQFF. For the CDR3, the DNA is TGTGCCGCAGGAACACCGGGACTAGGTGAGCAGTTCTTC.

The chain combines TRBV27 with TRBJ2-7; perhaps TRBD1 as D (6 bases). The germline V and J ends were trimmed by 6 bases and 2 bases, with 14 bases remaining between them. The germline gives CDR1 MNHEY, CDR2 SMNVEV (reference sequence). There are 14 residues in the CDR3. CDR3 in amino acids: CASRRAGDPYEQYF. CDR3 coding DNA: TGTGCCAGCAGACGCGCAGGGGATCCCTACGAGCAGTACTTC.

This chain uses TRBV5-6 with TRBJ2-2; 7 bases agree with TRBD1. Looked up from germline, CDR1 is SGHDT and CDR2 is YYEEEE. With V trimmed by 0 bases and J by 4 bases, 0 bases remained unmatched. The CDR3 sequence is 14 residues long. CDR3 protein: CASSLAGGTGELFF. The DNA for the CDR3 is TGTGCCAGCAGCTTGGCAGGGGGCACCGGGGAGCTGTTTTTT.

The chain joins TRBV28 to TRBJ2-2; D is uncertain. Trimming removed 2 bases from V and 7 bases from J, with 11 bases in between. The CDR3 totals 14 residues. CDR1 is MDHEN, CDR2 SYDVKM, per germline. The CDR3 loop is CASSLHGTNGELFF. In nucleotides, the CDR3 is TGTGCCAGCAGTTTACATGGAACGAACGGGGAGCTGTTTTTT.

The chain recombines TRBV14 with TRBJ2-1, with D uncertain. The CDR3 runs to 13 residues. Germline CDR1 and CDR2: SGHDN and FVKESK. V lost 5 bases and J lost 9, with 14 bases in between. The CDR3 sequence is CASSSVFPSEQFF. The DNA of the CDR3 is TGTGCCAGCAGCTCTGTTTTCCCCAGTGAGCAGTTCTTC.

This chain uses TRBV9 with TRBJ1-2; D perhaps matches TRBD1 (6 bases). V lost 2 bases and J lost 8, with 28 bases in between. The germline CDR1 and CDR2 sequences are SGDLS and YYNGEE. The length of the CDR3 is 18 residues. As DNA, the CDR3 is TGTGCCAGCAGCGTCCCTGAAGGGACGGGGGGCCACTATGAGGGCTACACCTTC. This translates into CASSVPEGTGGHYEGYTF.

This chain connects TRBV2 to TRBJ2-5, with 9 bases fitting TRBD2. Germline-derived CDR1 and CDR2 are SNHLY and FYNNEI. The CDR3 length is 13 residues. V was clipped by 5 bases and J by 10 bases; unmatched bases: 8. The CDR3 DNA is TGTGCCAGCAGTTCTGTGGCGGGAGGGTTCCAGTACTTC. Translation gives CASSSVAGGFQYF. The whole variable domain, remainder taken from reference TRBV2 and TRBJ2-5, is EPEVTQTPSHQVTQMGQEVILRCVPISNHLYFYWYRQILGQKVEFLVSFYNNEISEKSEIFDDQFSVERPDGSNFTLKIRSTKLEDSAMYFCASSSVAGGFQYFGPGTRLLVL.

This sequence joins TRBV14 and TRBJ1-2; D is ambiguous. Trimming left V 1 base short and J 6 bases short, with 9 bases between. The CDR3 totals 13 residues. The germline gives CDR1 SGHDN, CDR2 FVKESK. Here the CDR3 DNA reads TGTGCCAGCAGCCAAGGGCCTCTGAATGGCTACACCTTC. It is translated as CASSQGPLNGYTF.

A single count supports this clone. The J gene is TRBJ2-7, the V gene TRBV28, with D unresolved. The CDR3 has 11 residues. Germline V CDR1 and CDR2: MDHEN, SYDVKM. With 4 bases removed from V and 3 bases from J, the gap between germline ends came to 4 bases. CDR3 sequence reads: CASSSFYEQYF. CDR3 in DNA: TGTGCCAGCAGTTCCTTCTACGAGCAGTACTTC.

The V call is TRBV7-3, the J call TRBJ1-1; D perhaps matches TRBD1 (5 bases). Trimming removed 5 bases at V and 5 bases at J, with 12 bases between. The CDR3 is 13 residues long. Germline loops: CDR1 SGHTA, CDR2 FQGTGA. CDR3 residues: CASSQTGGTEAFF. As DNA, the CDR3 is TGTGCCAGCAGCCAGACGGGGGGGACTGAAGCTTTCTTT.

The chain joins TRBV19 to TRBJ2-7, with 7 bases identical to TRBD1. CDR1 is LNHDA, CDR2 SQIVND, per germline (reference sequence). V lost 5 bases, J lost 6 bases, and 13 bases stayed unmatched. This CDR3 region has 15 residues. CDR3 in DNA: TGTGCCAGTAGTTCTTACCCGGGACAGCAAGTCGAGCAGTACTTC. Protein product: CASSSYPGQQVEQYF.

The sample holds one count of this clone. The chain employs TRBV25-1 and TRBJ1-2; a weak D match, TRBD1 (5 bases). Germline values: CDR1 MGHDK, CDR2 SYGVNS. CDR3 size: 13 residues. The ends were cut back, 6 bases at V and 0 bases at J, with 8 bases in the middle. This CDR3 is CASRDSANYGYTF. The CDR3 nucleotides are TGTGCCAGCAGAGACAGTGCTAACTATGGCTACACCTTC.

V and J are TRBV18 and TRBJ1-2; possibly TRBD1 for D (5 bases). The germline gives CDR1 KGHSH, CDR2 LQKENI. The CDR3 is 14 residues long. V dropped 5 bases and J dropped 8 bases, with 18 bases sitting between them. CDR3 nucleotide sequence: TGTGCCAGCTCAATGGGGGTCGGTCTTCTCGGCTACACCTTC. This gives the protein CASSMGVGLLGYTF. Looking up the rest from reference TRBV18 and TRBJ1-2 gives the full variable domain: NAGVMQNPRHLVRRRGQEARLRCSPMKGHSHVYWYRQLPEEGLKFMVYLQKENIIDESGMPKERFSAEFPKEGPSILRIQQVVRGDSAAYFCASSMGVGLLGYTFGSGTRLTVV.

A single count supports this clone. CDR3 bases: TGCGCCAGCAGCGGGGGGGGCCCGTCCCACTATGGCTACACCTTC. It translates to CASSGGGPSHYGYTF. The gene calls are TRBV5-1 and TRBJ1-2, with D tentatively TRBD1 (6 bases). From germline, CDR1 is SGHRS and CDR2 YFSETQ. CDR3 size: 15 residues. Trimming took off 4 bases at V and 3 bases at J, with 16 bases between the two ends. Full variable domain (remainder filled in from reference TRBV5-1 and TRBJ1-2): KAGVTQTPRYLIKTRGQQVTLSCSPISGHRSVSWYQQTPGQGLQFLFEYFSETQRNKGNFPGRFSGRQFSNSRSEMNVSTLELGDSALYLCASSGGGPSHYGYTFGSGTRLTVV.

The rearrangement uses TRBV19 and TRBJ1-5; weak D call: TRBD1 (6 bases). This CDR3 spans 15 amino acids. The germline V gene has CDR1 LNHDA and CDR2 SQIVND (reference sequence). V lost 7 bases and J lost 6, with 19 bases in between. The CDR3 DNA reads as TGTGCCAGTACCCCTATTTCGGGGGGCAGTCAGCCCCAGCATTTT. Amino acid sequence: CASTPISGGSQPQHF.

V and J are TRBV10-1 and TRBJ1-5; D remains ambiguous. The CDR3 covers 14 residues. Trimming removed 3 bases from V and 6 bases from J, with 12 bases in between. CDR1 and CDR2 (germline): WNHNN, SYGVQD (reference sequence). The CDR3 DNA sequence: TGCGCCAGCAGTGAATTCGGGGTACGTCAGCCCCAGCATTTT. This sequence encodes CASSEFGVRQPQHF.